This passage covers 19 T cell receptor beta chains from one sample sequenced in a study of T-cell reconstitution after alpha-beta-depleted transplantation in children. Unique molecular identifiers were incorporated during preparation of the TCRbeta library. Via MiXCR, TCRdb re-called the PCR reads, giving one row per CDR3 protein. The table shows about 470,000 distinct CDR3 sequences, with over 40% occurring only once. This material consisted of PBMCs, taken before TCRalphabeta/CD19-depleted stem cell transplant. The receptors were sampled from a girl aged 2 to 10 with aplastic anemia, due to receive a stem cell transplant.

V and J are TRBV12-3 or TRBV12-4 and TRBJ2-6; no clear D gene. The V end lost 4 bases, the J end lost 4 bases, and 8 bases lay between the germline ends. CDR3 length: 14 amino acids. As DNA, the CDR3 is TGTGCCAGCAGTTCGGGTATCGGGGCCAACGTCCTGACTTTC. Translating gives CASSSGIGANVLTF.

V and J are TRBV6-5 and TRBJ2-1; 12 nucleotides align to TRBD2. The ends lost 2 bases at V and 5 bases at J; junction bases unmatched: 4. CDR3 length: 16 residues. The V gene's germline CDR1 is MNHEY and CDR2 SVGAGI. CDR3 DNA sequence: TGTGCCAGCAGTTACCGGACTAGCGGGACCCACAATGAGCAGTTCTTC. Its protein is CASSYRTSGTHNEQFF.

The CDR3 loop reads CASSQGLVGSTDTQYF. CDR3 DNA: TGTGCCAGCAGCCAAGGTCTCGTGGGAAGCACAGATACGCAGTATTTT. The rearrangement links TRBV14 to TRBJ2-3; no firm D call. Per the germline V gene, CDR1 is SGHDN and CDR2 is FVKESK. The CDR3 has 16 residues. V was pared by 1 base and J by 0 bases, with 11 bases between.

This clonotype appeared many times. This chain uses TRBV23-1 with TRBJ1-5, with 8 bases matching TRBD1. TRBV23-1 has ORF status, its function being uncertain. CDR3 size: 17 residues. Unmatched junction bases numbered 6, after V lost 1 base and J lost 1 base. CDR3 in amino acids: CASSQLGNRGSNQPQHF. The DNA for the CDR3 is TGCGCCAGCAGTCAATTAGGAAACAGGGGGAGCAATCAGCCCCAGCATTTT.

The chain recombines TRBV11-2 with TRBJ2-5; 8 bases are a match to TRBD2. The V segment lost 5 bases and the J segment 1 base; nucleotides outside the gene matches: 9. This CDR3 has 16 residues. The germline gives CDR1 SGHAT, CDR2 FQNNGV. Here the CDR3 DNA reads TGTGCCAGCAGCCAAAGCGGGAGTGGGATCCAAGAGACCCAGTACTTC. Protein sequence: CASSQSGSGIQETQYF.

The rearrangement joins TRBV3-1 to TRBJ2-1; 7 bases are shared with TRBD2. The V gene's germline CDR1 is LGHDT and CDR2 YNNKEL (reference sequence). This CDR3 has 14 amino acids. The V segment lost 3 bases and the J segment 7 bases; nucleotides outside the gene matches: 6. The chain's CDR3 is CASSQLVGGNEQFF. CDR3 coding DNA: TGTGCCAGCAGCCAGTTAGTGGGGGGGAATGAGCAGTTCTTC.

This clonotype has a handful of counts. The CDR3 DNA is TGTGCCAGCAGCCAAGATACCATGCGGGGCTACACCTTC. It specifies CASSQDTMRGYTF. The rearrangement links TRBV3-1 to TRBJ1-2, with D hard to call. The CDR3 runs to 13 residues. The V end was cut by 0 bases, the J end by 8 bases, with 10 bases between. Germline V gene sequence: CDR1 LGHDT, CDR2 YNNKEL (reference sequence).

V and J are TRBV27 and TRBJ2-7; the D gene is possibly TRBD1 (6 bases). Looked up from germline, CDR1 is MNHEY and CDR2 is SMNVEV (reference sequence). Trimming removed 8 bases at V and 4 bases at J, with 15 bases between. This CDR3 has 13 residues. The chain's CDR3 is CASGSLQGYEQYF. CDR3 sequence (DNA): TGTGCCAGCGGAAGTTTACAGGGATACGAGCAGTACTTC.

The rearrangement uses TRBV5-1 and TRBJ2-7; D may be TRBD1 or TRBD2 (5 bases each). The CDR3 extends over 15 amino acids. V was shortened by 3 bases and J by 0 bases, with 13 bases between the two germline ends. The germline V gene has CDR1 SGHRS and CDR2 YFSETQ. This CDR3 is CASSSGPGSSYEQYF. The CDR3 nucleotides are TGCGCCAGCAGCTCGGGACCAGGGAGCTCCTACGAGCAGTACTTC.

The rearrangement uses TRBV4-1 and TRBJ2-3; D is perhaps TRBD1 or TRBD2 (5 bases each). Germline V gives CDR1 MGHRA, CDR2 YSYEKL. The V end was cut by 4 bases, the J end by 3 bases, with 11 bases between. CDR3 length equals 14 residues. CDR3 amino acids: CASSPGTLTDTQYF. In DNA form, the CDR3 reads TGCGCCAGCAGCCCCGGGACGCTAACAGATACGCAGTATTTT.

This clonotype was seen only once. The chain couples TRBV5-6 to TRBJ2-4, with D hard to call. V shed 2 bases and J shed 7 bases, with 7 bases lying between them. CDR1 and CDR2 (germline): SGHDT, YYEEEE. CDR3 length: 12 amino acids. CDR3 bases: TGTGCCAGCAGCTTCGGTAGGAACATTCAGTACTTC. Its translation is CASSFGRNIQYF.

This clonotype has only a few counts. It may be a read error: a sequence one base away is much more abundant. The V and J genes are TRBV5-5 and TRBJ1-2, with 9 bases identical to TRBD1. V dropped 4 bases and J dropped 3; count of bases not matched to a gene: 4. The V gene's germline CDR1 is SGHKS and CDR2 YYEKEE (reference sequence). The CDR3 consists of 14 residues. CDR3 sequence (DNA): TGTGCCAGCAGCCCCGGGACAGGGTACTATGGCTACACCTTC. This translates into CASSPGTGYYGYTF.

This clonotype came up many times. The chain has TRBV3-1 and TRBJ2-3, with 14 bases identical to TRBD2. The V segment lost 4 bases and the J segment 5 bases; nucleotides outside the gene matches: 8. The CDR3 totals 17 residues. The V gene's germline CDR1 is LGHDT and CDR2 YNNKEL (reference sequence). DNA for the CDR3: TGTGCCAGCAGCCGTTCTCCGGGACTAGCGGGAGTAGATACGCAGTATTTT. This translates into CASSRSPGLAGVDTQYF.

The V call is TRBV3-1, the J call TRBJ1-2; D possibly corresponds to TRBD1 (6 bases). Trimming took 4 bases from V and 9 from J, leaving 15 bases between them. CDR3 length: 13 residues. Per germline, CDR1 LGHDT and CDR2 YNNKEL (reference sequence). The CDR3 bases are TGTGCCAGCAGCCCGCTGACAGGTGGGAGCTACACCTTC. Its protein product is CASSPLTGGSYTF. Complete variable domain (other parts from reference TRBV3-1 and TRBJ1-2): DTAVSQTPKYLVTQMGNDKSIKCEQNLGHDTMYWYKQDSKKFLKIMFSYNNKELIINETVPNRFSPKSPDKAHLNLHINSLELGDSAVYFCASSPLTGGSYTFGSGTRLTVV.

The CDR3 DNA reads TGTGCCAGCAGCCGGTCTAGCGGGAGGGCCTACGAGCAGTACTTC. This gives the protein CASSRSSGRAYEQYF. The chain couples TRBV12-3 or TRBV12-4 to TRBJ2-7, with 12 bases matching TRBD2. V was pared by 6 bases and J by 2 bases, with 5 bases of the junction left unmatched. The length of the CDR3 is 15 residues.

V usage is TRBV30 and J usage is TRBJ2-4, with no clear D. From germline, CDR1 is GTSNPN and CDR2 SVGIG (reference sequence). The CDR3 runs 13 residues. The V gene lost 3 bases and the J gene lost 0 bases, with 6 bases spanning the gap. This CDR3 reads CAWSTVAKNIQYF. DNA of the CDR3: TGTGCCTGGAGCACGGTAGCCAAAAACATTCAGTACTTC. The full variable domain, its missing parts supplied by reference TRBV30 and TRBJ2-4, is SQTIHQWPATLVQPVGSPLSLECTVEGTSNPNLYWYRQAAGRGLQLLFYSVGIGQISSEVPQNLSASRPQDRQFILSSKKLLLSDSGFYLCAWSTVAKNIQYFGAGTRLSVL.

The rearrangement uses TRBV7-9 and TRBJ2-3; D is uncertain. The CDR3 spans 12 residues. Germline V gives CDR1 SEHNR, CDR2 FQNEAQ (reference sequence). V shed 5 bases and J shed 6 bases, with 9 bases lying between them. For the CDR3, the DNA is TGTGCCAGCAGCCACGGTGGGGATACGCAGTATTTT. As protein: CASSHGGDTQYF.

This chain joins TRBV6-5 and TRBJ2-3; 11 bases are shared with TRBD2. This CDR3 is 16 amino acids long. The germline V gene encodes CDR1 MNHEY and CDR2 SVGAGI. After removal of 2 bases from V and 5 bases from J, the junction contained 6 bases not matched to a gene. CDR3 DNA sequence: TGTGCCAGCAGTTACAAGGTAGCGGGAGGGAAAGATACGCAGTATTTT. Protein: CASSYKVAGGKDTQYF.

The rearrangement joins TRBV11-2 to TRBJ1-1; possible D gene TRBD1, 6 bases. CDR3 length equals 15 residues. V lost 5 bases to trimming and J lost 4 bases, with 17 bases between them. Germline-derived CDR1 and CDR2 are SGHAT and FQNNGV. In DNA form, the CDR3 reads TGTGCCAGCAGCCCCGGACAGAGAGGGTTCACTGAAGCTTTCTTT. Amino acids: CASSPGQRGFTEAFF.